These 9 T cell receptor beta chains were all obtained from the same sample, sequenced in a study of CXCR3-negative and CXCR3-positive naive CD8 T cells. Study observations and caveats: For CXCR3-positive naive cells, TRB CDR3s were more hydrophobic than those of CXCR3-negative naive cells.

5' RACE that incorporated UMI labels was used to prepare the TRB cDNA libraries. TCRdb re-called the 5' RACE reads; every CDR3 protein appears as one record, without DNA. The table for this sample gives some 150,000 distinct CDR3 sequences. These receptors are not linked to any known antigen. Sequenced input: naive CXCR3+ CD8+ T cells from blood. The subset: CD45RO-CCR7+CD27+CD95- naive CD8+ T cells expressing CXCR3 (TNR3+). All receptors derive from a human donor in good health. Some clones in this sample may be carry-over from other donors' samples.

The genes are TRBV29-1 and TRBJ1-1; the TCRdb call, TRBD1, lacks DNA for checking. Germline V gene data show CDR1 as SQVTM and CDR2 as ANQGSEA. The CDR3 totals 12 residues. The CDR3: CSVRQGITEAFF.

This chain connects TRBV12-2 to TRBJ1-1. TRBV12-2 counts as a pseudogene. The CDR3 covers 18 residues. CDR3 protein: CASRLDVGSGGANTEAFF.

J is TRBJ2-2 and V is TRBV12-3 or TRBV12-4; TCRdb designates TRBD2, a call that cannot be tested without DNA. The CDR3 has 16 amino acids. CDR3: CASSPGLAGRTGELFF.

The rearrangement uses TRBV27 and TRBJ2-7. The germline gives CDR1 MNHEY, CDR2 SMNVEV (reference sequence). The CDR3 is 13 amino acids. The chain's CDR3 is CASSYGVTYEQYF.

This chain connects TRBV9 to TRBJ2-7. There are 14 residues in the CDR3. Germline CDR1 reads SGDLS; CDR2 reads YYNGEE. CDR3 sequence reads: CASSVAGDDYEQYF.

The chain couples TRBV7-9 to TRBJ2-4; TCRdb's assignment of TRBD1 cannot be checked, as there is no DNA. Germline V CDR1 and CDR2: SEHNR, FQNEAQ (reference sequence). This CDR3 comprises 15 residues. CDR3 in amino acids: CASSFETEAKNIQYF. Supplemented by reference TRBV7-9 and TRBJ2-4, the full variable domain reads DTGVSQNPRHKITKRGQNVTFRCDPISEHNRLYWYRQTLGQGPEFLTYFQNEAQLEKSRLLSDRFSAERPKGSFSTLEIQRTEQGDSAMYLCASSFETEAKNIQYFGAGTRLSVL.

The chain is built from TRBV5-1 and TRBJ2-2; there is no DNA to check the TCRdb D call of TRBD1. CDR3 size: 15 residues. CDR1 is SGHRS and CDR2 is YFSETQ in the germline V gene. The CDR3 loop is CASSSTGAYTGELFF.

The chain has TRBV28 and TRBJ2-5; no DNA is available, so the TRBD1 call from TCRdb remains unchecked. Germline values: CDR1 MDHEN, CDR2 SYDVKM. The CDR3 extends over 14 amino acids. CDR3 sequence: CASSTGLVGETQYF.

The chain couples TRBV11-1 to TRBJ2-5; the TRBD2 assignment by TCRdb is unverifiable without DNA. The CDR3 contains 14 residues. Germline V gene sequence: CDR1 SGHAT, CDR2 FQDESV (reference sequence). The CDR3 spells CASSLLASPEIQYF. Based on the CDR3 plus reference TRBV11-1 and TRBJ2-5, the full variable domain is EAEVAQSPRYKITEKSQAVAFWCDPISGHATLYWYRQILGQGPELLVQFQDESVVDDSQLPKDRFSAERLKGVDSTLKIQPAELGDSAMYLCASSLLASPEIQYFGPGTRLLVL.